A single sample gave rise to the 22 T cell receptor beta chains below, sequenced in a study of untreated major depressive disorder. Only in-frame clones appear in the TCRdb table, and some are missing; sequencing was by immunoSEQ multiplex PCR. The data show about 25,000 clones, with 91% seen just once and roughly 0.72% held by the top ten. Overall study results and limits: Compared with controls, depressed patients showed more TRBV05-01 (Vbeta 5.1) usage in CD4+ T cells.

No antigens are known for them. Sequenced sample: CD4+ T cells from PBMCs. These receptors were taken from a woman aged 25 to 45 with major depressive disorder.

The J gene is TRBJ2-5, the V gene TRBV28; D is uncertain. V was trimmed by 2 bases and J by 4 bases, leaving 2 bases between them. The V gene's germline CDR1 is MDHEN and CDR2 SYDVKM. This CDR3 is 11 amino acids long. This CDR3 is CASSLAETQYF. The CDR3 DNA reads as TGTGCCAGCAGTTTAGCAGAGACCCAGTACTTC.

This sequence joins TRBV6-5 and TRBJ1-1, with D unclear. This CDR3 comprises 13 residues. Trimming cost V 4 bases and J 1 base, with 7 bases left between them. Germline values: CDR1 MNHEY, CDR2 SVGAGI. The CDR3 bases are TGTGCCAGCAGTTGGTATCAGAACACTGAAGCTTTCTTT. Translating it yields CASSWYQNTEAFF.

The chain carries TRBV2 and TRBJ1-2, with 7 bases that match TRBD1. J lost 8 bases, V lost 2 bases, and 8 bases had no gene match. CDR3 length: 14 residues. Germline values: CDR1 SNHLY, CDR2 FYNNEI. The chain's CDR3 is CASSELGRGNGYTF. CDR3 nucleotides: TGTGCCAGCAGTGAATTGGGCAGGGGGAACGGCTACACCTTC.

The chain recombines TRBV6-5 with TRBJ1-2, with D maybe TRBD1 (5 bases). The germline V and J ends were trimmed by 6 bases and 6 bases, with 11 bases remaining between them. This CDR3 region has 12 residues. Germline V gives CDR1 MNHEY, CDR2 SVGAGI. CDR3 nucleotide sequence: TGTGCCAGCAGCCCCCAGGGAAATGGCTACACCTTC. It translates to CASSPQGNGYTF.

The chain links TRBV2 to TRBJ2-1; 8 bases line up with TRBD2. The germline V gene encodes CDR1 SNHLY and CDR2 FYNNEI. Trimming at V came to 6 bases and at J to 3 bases, leaving 4 bases not matched to a gene. The CDR3 is made up of 14 amino acids. CDR3 in DNA: TGTGCCAGCAGGGGACTAGATTACTACAATGAGCAGTTCTTC. As protein: CASRGLDYYNEQFF.

This rearrangement joins TRBV2 to TRBJ2-5; the D is unclear. Germline-derived CDR1 and CDR2 are SNHLY and FYNNEI. V was clipped by 7 bases and J by 2 bases, with 5 bases between them. CDR3 length: 11 amino acids. CDR3 loop: CASTRQETQYF. CDR3 in DNA: TGTGCCAGCACGAGACAAGAGACCCAGTACTTC.

The chain employs TRBV5-6 and TRBJ1-3; D unresolved. The CDR3 contains 13 residues. Germline assignment: CDR1 SGHDT and CDR2 YYEEEE. V lost 4 bases and J 7 bases, leaving 12 bases between the germline ends. CDR3 in DNA: TGTGCCAGCAGCCCCCGATCGGGTAACACCATATATTTT. This sequence encodes CASSPRSGNTIYF.

This sequence joins TRBV29-1 and TRBJ1-1; no reliable D call. The germline V and J ends were trimmed by 6 bases and 4 bases, with 12 bases remaining between them. Germline assignment: CDR1 SQVTM and CDR2 ANQGSEA. CDR3 length: 12 amino acids. This CDR3 reads CSVDRPFTEAFF. CDR3 DNA: TGCAGCGTAGATCGACCGTTCACTGAAGCTTTCTTT. Supplemented by reference TRBV29-1 and TRBJ1-1, the full variable domain reads SAVISQKPSRDICQRGTSLTIQCQVDSQVTMMFWYRQQPGQSLTLIATANQGSEATYESGFVIDKFPISRPNLTFSTLTVSNMSPEDSSIYLCSVDRPFTEAFFGQGTRLTVV.

The chain has TRBV7-2 and TRBJ2-5; D is perhaps TRBD2 (6 bases). V dropped 5 bases and J dropped 5 bases, with 21 bases sitting between them. This CDR3 has 16 amino acids. The germline gives CDR1 SGHTA, CDR2 FQGNSA. The CDR3 DNA follows: TGTGCCAGCAGCCTAGGAGGGTCTACCCTCGGGGAGACCCAGTACTTC. This gives the protein CASSLGGSTLGETQYF.

The chain recombines TRBV2 with TRBJ2-2; unclear D gene. CDR1 and CDR2 from the germline V gene are SNHLY and FYNNEI. V shed 7 bases and J shed 9 bases, with 9 bases lying between them. The CDR3 is 11 residues long. The CDR3 sequence: CASMAIRELFF. The CDR3 region has the DNA TGTGCCAGCATGGCCATCAGGGAGCTGTTTTTT. Full variable domain (outside the CDR3, taken from reference TRBV2 and TRBJ2-2): EPEVTQTPSHQVTQMGQEVILRCVPISNHLYFYWYRQILGQKVEFLVSFYNNEISEKSEIFDDQFSVERPDGSNFTLKIRSTKLEDSAMYFCASMAIRELFFGEGSRLTVL.

CDR3 amino acids: CASSKGGFEAFF. Here the CDR3 DNA reads TGTGCCAGCAGCAAAGGGGGGTTTGAAGCTTTCTTT. This rearrangement joins TRBV11-3 to TRBJ1-1; D is possibly TRBD1 (6 bases). Per the germline V gene, CDR1 is SGHNT and CDR2 is YENEEA. V was shortened by 5 bases and J by 7 bases, with 11 bases between the two germline ends. This CDR3 comprises 12 residues.

V usage is TRBV27 and J usage is TRBJ2-2, with TRBD2 identical over 10 bases. This CDR3 comprises 14 residues. Germline CDR1 and CDR2: MNHEY and SMNVEV (reference sequence). V lost 3 bases, J lost 8 bases, and 3 bases stayed unmatched. The CDR3 region has the DNA TGTGCCAGCAGTTTCAGACTAGCGGGTGGGGAGCTGTTTTTT. The encoded protein is CASSFRLAGGELFF.

V usage is TRBV2 and J usage is TRBJ2-5; TRBD1 aligns across 7 bases. V was clipped by 5 bases and J by 5 bases; unmatched bases: 5. Germline V gene sequence: CDR1 SNHLY, CDR2 FYNNEI. This CDR3 has 13 residues. The CDR3 DNA reads as TGTGCCAGCAGTCTTACAGGGGTTGAGACCCAGTACTTC. Protein: CASSLTGVETQYF.

The gene calls are TRBV20-1 and TRBJ2-3; no firm D call. The CDR3 is 11 amino acids. Trimming left V 3 bases short and J 3 bases short, with 4 bases between. The germline V gene has CDR1 DFQATT and CDR2 SNEGSKA (reference sequence). The CDR3 bases are TGCAGTGCTAGGTGGACAGATACGCAGTATTTT. Translated, it gives CSARWTDTQYF.

The chain employs TRBV15 and TRBJ1-1, with unresolved D. CDR3 length equals 14 residues. V lost 4 bases and J 9 bases, leaving 18 bases between the germline ends. Per germline, CDR1 LNHNV and CDR2 YYDKDF (reference sequence). CDR3 residues: CATSKEKVGIKAFF. The CDR3 DNA sequence: TGTGCCACCAGCAAAGAGAAGGTTGGAATTAAAGCTTTCTTT.

The rearrangement joins TRBV5-1 to TRBJ1-3; no firm D call. Germline V CDR1 and CDR2: SGHRS, YFSETQ. Trimming pared 1 base from V and 4 bases from J, leaving 12 bases between. The CDR3 runs 15 residues. The CDR3 loop is CASSLSSGYGNTIYF. The CDR3 DNA reads as TGCGCCAGCAGCTTGAGCTCGGGTTACGGAAACACCATATATTTT.

The table lists this clone with a count of one. V is TRBV2 and J is TRBJ1-2; D is unresolved. Germline lookup yields CDR1 SNHLY and CDR2 FYNNEI. The CDR3 extends over 13 amino acids. The ends were cut back, 3 bases at V and 7 bases at J, with 12 bases in the middle. The CDR3: CASSEGAGRGYTF. Written as DNA, the CDR3 is TGTGCCAGCAGTGAGGGTGCAGGACGTGGCTACACCTTC.

The chain employs TRBV5-1 and TRBJ2-3, with D maybe TRBD2 (6 bases). The germline V gene encodes CDR1 SGHRS and CDR2 YFSETQ. V lost 7 bases and J 4 bases, leaving 22 bases between the germline ends. The CDR3 extends over 16 amino acids. The CDR3 region is CASALKRWDSADTQYF. CDR3 sequence (DNA): TGCGCCAGCGCCCTCAAAAGGTGGGACTCGGCAGATACGCAGTATTTT.

The chain joins TRBV28 to TRBJ1-6, with D hard to call. CDR3 length equals 16 residues. Per germline, CDR1 MDHEN and CDR2 SYDVKM. Trimming removed 3 bases from V and 5 bases from J, with 14 bases in between. The CDR3: CASSFISRGDNSPLHF. The CDR3 coding sequence is TGTGCCAGCAGTTTTATCTCGCGGGGAGATAATTCACCCCTCCACTTT.

CDR3 DNA: TGCGCCAGCAGCTTGGGACAGGGAACCACTGAAGCTTTCTTT. It specifies CASSLGQGTTEAFF. The chain recombines TRBV5-1 with TRBJ1-1, with 7 bases aligning to TRBD1. After removal of 0 bases from V and 4 bases from J, the junction contained 3 bases not matched to a gene. The CDR3 runs to 14 residues. CDR1 is SGHRS and CDR2 is YFSETQ in the germline V gene.

This chain uses TRBV19 with TRBJ1-2; D perhaps matches TRBD1 (5 bases). V gave up 3 bases and J gave up 4 bases, with 12 bases separating them. The CDR3 extends over 14 amino acids. The germline V gene has CDR1 LNHDA and CDR2 SQIVND (reference sequence). CDR3 residues: CASSIVSGSYGYTF. CDR3 nucleotides: TGTGCCAGTAGTATTGTATCAGGGTCCTATGGCTACACCTTC.

The rearrangement links TRBV4-3 to TRBJ2-1, with D possibly being TRBD2 (5 bases). CDR3 length: 12 amino acids. The V end was cut by 4 bases, the J end by 8 bases, with 9 bases between. The germline CDR1 and CDR2 sequences are LGHNA and YSLEER. The CDR3 here is CASSPEGDEQFF. The CDR3 region has the DNA TGCGCCAGCAGCCCCGAGGGCGATGAGCAGTTCTTC.